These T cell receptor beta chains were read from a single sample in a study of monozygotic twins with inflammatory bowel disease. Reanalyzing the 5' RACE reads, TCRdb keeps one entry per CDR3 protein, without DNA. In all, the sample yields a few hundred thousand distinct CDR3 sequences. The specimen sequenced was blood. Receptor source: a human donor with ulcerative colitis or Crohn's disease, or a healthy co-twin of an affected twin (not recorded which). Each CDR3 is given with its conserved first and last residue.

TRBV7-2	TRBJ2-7	CASSFISTEAYEQYF
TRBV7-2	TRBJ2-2	CASSFKPSTGELFF
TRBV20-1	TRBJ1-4	CSALDRDLEKLFF
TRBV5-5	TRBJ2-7	CASSARGQDYEQYF
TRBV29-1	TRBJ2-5	CSAKSGVWETQYF
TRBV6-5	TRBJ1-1	CASSYRDRGYVWTEAFF
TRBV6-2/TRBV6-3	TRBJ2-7	CASSYVGSSYEQYF
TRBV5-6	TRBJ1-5	CASSPWDRGFDQPQHF
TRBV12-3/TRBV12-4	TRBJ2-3	CASLREGTQYF
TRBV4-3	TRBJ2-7	CASSQLRSATVSYEQYF
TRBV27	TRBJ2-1	CASSSMVSYNEQFF
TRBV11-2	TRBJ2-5	CASGAGVVQTQYF
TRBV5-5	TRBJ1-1	CASSRDRVYFSVAFF
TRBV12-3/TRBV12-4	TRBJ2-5	CASSSVGTSGEKTQYF
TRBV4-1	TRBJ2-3	CASSQDGAGGRTDTQYF
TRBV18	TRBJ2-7	CASSPPTQGSYEQYF
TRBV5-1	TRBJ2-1	CASSLQRGNEQFF
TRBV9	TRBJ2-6	CASSVRPGQITSGANVLTF
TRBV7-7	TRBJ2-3	CASSSSGPSDTQYF
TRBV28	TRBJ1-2	CASSLGGLYGYTF
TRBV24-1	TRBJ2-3	CATSDRDSSDTQYF
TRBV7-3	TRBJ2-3	CASSTLAGSVDTQYF
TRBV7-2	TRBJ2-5	CASSLYPSTGQGRATFGETQYF
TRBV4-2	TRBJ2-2	CASSQLERNTGELFF
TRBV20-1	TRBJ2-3	CSFSGGAIDTQYF
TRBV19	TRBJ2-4	CASSMFSGQVSKNMQYF
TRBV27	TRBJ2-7	CASSYQGPRGEQYF
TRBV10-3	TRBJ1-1	CAIRGTSPPEAFF